This is a list of T cell receptor beta chains from one sample in a study of shared T cell receptors in the human thymus. Using immunoSEQ multiplex PCR, the repertoire was profiled, and TCRdb retains in-frame clones only, with some absent. This sample has about 730,000 clones; 80% to 90% occur once, and the top ten carry roughly 0.01%. The data were also submitted as part of a second study, on human thymus T cells.

The specimen sequenced was thymocytes. These receptors came from a girl under three years old with a congenital heart defect. CDR3s include the opening cysteine and the closing phenylalanine or tryptophan. The D gene is left open where the match is weak. Some rows mark clone size as missing; the rest say once, few, many or name a class of expanded clone.

j_call v_call clone_size d_call cdr3_aa cdr3_nt
TRBJ1-5 TRBV4-2 NA NA CASSQDPQVMERLNQPQHF TGTGCCAGCAGCCAAGACCCCCAAGTGATGGAGCGGCTGAATCAGCCCCAGCATTTT
TRBJ2-5 TRBV7-6 NA TRBD1 CASSWAQGARGETQYF TGTGCCAGCAGCTGGGCCCAGGGGGCGCGCGGGGAGACCCAGTACTTC
TRBJ2-5 TRBV6-1 NA NA CASSDAGWETQYF TGTGCCAGCAGTGATGCGGGGTGGGAGACCCAGTACTTC
TRBJ1-2 TRBV6-1 NA NA CASSEMEEGGYTF TGTGCCAGCAGTGAAATGGAAGAGGGTGGCTACACCTTC
TRBJ1-1 TRBV7-6 NA NA CASSKQDFWGGTEAFF TGTGCCAGCAGCAAACAGGATTTTTGGGGCGGCACTGAAGCTTTCTTT
TRBJ2-2 TRBV27 NA NA CASSLRRETIHTGELFF TGTGCCAGCTCTCTAAGGAGGGAGACGATACACACCGGGGAGCTGTTTTTT
TRBJ2-3 TRBV15 NA NA CATSSGGLTDTQYF TGTGCCACCAGCAGCGGGGGGCTCACAGATACGCAGTATTTT
TRBJ1-2 TRBV10-3 NA NA CAISEQGSYGYTF TGTGCCATCAGTGAGCAGGGATCCTATGGCTACACCTTC
TRBJ2-1 TRBV10-3 NA TRBD2 CAISGTSGGSFRYNEQFF TGTGCCATCAGTGGGACTAGCGGGGGGTCCTTTCGCTACAATGAGCAGTTCTTC
TRBJ2-7 TRBV6-4 NA NA CASSLTSLGEQYF TGTGCCAGCAGCCTCACTAGCCTGGGTGAGCAGTACTTC
TRBJ1-2 TRBV5-1 NA NA CASSLDFTMGYTF TGCGCCAGCAGCTTGGACTTCACTATGGGCTACACCTTC
TRBJ1-2 TRBV18 NA NA CASSTLNTAYGYTF TGTGCCAGCTCAACACTCAACACCGCATATGGCTACACCTTC
TRBJ1-2 TRBV29-1 NA NA CSVDGEGAF TGCAGCGTCGACGGGGAGGGAGCCTTC
TRBJ1-4 TRBV9 NA NA CASSVGDQPRPEPTNEKLFF TGTGCCAGCAGCGTAGGAGACCAGCCTAGGCCGGAACCAACTAATGAAAAACTGTTTTTT
TRBJ2-7 TRBV28 NA NA CASSFSRPILMYEQYF TGTGCCAGCAGTTTCTCTAGGCCGATTCTAATGTACGAGCAGTACTTC
TRBJ2-2 TRBV5-1 NA NA CASSLEWGYTNTGELFF TGCGCCAGCAGCTTGGAGTGGGGCTATACGAACACCGGGGAGCTGTTTTTT
TRBJ1-1 TRBV6-1 NA NA CASSESWTEDLEAFF TGTGCCAGCAGTGAATCCTGGACAGAAGACCTTGAAGCTTTCTTT
TRBJ1-4 TRBV5-6 NA TRBD1 CASSRDSSNEKLFF TGTGCCAGCAGCCGGGACAGTAGTAATGAAAAACTGTTTTTT
TRBJ1-6 TRBV27 NA TRBD1 CASSWDRSSSSPLHF TGTGCCAGCAGTTGGGACAGGTCGAGCAGTTCACCCCTCCACTTT
TRBJ2-1 TRBV2 few TRBD2 CAKAGASYNEQFF TGTGCCAAAGCGGGGGCCTCCTACAATGAGCAGTTCTTC
TRBJ2-5 TRBV20-1 NA TRBD1 CSGQGVGTQYF TGCAGTGGACAGGGCGTAGGGACCCAGTACTTC
TRBJ1-2 TRBV5-1 NA NA CASSSRQEGNYGYTF TGCGCCAGCAGCTCCCGTCAGGAGGGTAACTATGGCTACACCTTC
TRBJ1-2 TRBV7-2 NA NA CASPQDGGYDGYTF TGTGCCTCTCCTCAAGACGGAGGCTATGATGGCTACACCTTC
TRBJ2-7 TRBV19 NA TRBD1 CASSMVGTGDEQYF TGTGCCAGTAGTATGGTCGGGACAGGGGACGAGCAGTACTTC
TRBJ1-4 TRBV2 once TRBD1 CASSAPLTGDNEKLFF TGTGCCAGCAGCGCACCTTTGACAGGGGATAATGAAAAACTGTTTTTT
TRBJ2-7 TRBV6-1 NA NA CASSPQGKGYAEQYF TGTGCCAGCAGTCCCCAAGGAAAGGGGTATGCCGAGCAGTACTTC
TRBJ2-1 TRBV11-1 NA TRBD2 CASRSTWGRGGYNEQFF TGTGCCAGCAGATCAACTTGGGGGCGGGGGGGATACAATGAGCAGTTCTTC
TRBJ2-5 TRBV5-1 NA NA CASSLGLLETQYF TGCGCCAGCAGCTTGGGACTACTGGAGACCCAGTACTTC
TRBJ1-1 TRBV6-5 NA NA CASSYSTGDTEAFF TGTGCCAGCAGTTACTCGACGGGGGACACTGAAGCTTTCTTT
TRBJ1-1 TRBV5-1 NA NA CASSLIGRGTNTEAFF TGCGCCAGCAGCTTGATCGGGAGGGGCACGAACACTGAAGCTTTCTTT